The clone carrying this T cell receptor beta chain was seen a few times. Its antigen is not known. The source of the sample is a study of T-cell reconstitution after alpha-beta-depleted transplantation in children. The CDR3 extends over 13 amino acids. The ends were cut back, 4 bases at V and 1 base at J, with 8 bases in the middle. Germline CDR1 reads LGHDT; CDR2 reads YNNKEL (reference sequence). Unique molecular identifiers were built into the TCRbeta library. TCRdb passed the PCR reads through MiXCR, listing each CDR3 protein once. The table lists about 300,000 distinct CDR3 sequences, roughly 7.8% of them singletons. Whole-study findings and limits: From surviving recipient T cells and thymic progenitors came the high day-60 TCRbeta diversity observed in some patients. One year post-transplant, T-cell counts and diversity were largely derived from T cells produced anew.

The sequence came from a female patient aged 2-9 years who had a stem cell transplant for Fanconi anemia, so the T cells may come from the graft donor. This chain uses TRBV3-1 with TRBJ2-7, with D unresolved. The starting material was peripheral blood, obtained 360 days after TCRalphabeta/CD19-depleted stem cell transplant. CDR3 loop: CASSPRWSYEQYF. The CDR3, as DNA: TGTGCCAGCAGCCCCCGGTGGTCCTACGAGCAGTACTTC.